This T cell receptor beta chain was identified in a study of blood T cell repertoires in COVID-19. Study-wide context: Italy, Spain and the United States were the sources of the convalescent and acute COVID-19 samples. T cells, B-cell-depleted T cells, or PBMCs provided the cDNA or gDNA that served as material.

Authors' processing steps: The authors estimated nucleated cell counts from reference gene primer amplification. This table comes from immunoSEQ multiplex PCR, and its TCRdb copy is limited to in-frame clones, with some not included. The V and J calls and clone size come from that table; D and trimming were worked out from the DNA. The table shows 60,000 to 65,000 clones, with approximately 80% occurring only once. Sequenced sample: peripheral blood. This TCR came from a man aged 55 to 69 with acute or convalescent COVID-19.

CDR3 amino acids: CASSEALSSGRKETQYF. CDR3 nucleotide sequence: TGCGCCAGCAGTGAGGCACTCAGCAGCGGGAGAAAGGAGACCCAGTACTTC. This rearrangement joins TRBV10-2 to TRBJ2-5, with 8 bases that match TRBD2. The CDR3 has 17 amino acids. V lost 2 bases to trimming and J lost 5 bases; unmatched junction nucleotides: 13. The germline V gene has CDR1 WSHSY and CDR2 SAAADI.